Reported below is one T cell receptor (beta chain). These data come from a study of blood T cell repertoires in COVID-19. V lost 4 bases to trimming and J lost 3 bases; unmatched junction nucleotides: 8. The CDR3 spans 16 residues. CDR1 and CDR2 from the germline V gene are LNHDA and SQIVND (reference sequence). Authors' data handling: Nucleated cell counts were estimated from reference gene primer amplification. This table comes from immunoSEQ multiplex PCR, and its TCRdb copy is limited to in-frame clones, with some not included. V and J calls and clone size are given by that table; D and trimming were obtained from the DNA. This table holds 130,000 to 150,000 clones, roughly 82% found once.

The source of this sequence is a man in his sixties with active or convalescent COVID-19. This chain connects TRBV19 to TRBJ2-2; TRBD1 matches at 7 bases. Sequencing was done on a sample of peripheral blood. The chain's CDR3 is CASSTPDRLDTGELFF. DNA of the CDR3: TGTGCCAGTAGTACCCCGGACAGGTTGGACACCGGGGAGCTGTTTTTT.